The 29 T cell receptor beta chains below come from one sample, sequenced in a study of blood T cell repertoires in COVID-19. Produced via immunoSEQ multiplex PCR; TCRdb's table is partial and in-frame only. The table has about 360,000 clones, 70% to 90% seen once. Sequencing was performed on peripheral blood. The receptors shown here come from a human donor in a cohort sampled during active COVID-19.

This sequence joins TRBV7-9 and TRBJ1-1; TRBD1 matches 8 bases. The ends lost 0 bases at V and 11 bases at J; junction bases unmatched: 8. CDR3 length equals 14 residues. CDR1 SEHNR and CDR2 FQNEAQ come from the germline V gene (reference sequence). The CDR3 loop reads CASSLASDRANAFF. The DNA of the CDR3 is TGTGCCAGCAGCTTAGCCTCGGACAGGGCGAATGCTTTCTTT.

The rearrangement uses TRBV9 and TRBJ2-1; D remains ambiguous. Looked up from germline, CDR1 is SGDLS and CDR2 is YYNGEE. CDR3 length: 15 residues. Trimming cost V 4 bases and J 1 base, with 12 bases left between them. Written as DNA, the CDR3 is TGTGCCAGCAGCCCCTCAGGTATTTCCTACAATGAGCAGTTCTTC. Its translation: CASSPSGISYNEQFF.

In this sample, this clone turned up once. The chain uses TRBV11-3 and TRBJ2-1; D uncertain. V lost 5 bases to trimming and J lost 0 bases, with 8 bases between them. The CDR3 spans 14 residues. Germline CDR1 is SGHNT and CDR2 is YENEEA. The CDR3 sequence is CASSPESSYNEQFF. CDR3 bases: TGTGCCAGCAGCCCCGAGTCCTCCTACAATGAGCAGTTCTTC.

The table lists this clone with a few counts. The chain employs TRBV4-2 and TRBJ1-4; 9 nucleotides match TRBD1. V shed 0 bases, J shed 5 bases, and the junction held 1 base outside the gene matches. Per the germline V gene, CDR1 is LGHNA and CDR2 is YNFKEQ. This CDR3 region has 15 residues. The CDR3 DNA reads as TGTGCCAGCAGCCAAGAAGGGACAGGGAATGAAAAACTGTTTTTT. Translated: CASSQEGTGNEKLFF.

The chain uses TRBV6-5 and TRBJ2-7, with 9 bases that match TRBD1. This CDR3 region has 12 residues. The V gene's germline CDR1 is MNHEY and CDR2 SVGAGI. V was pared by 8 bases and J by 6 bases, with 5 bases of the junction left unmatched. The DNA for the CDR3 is TGTGCCAGCGAGGGACAGGGCACCGAGCAGTACTTC. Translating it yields CASEGQGTEQYF.

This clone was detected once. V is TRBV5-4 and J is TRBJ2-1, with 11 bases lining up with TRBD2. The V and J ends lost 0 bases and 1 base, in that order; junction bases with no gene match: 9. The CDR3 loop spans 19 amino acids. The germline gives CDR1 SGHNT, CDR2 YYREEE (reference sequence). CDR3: CASSLGTSGQVGSYNEQFF. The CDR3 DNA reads TGTGCCAGCAGCTTGGGGACTAGCGGGCAGGTTGGTTCCTACAATGAGCAGTTCTTC.

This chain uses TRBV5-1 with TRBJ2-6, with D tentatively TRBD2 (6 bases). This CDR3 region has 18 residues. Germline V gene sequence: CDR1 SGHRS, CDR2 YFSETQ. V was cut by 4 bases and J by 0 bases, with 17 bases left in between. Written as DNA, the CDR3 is TGCGCCAGCAGCCCCGCCGGGACTTACAGCTCTGGGGCCAACGTCCTGACTTTC. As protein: CASSPAGTYSSGANVLTF.

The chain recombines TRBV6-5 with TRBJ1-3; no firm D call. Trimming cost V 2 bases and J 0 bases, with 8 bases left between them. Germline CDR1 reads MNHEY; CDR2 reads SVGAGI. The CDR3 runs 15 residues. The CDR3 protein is CASSYGEDSGNTIYF. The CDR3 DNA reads TGTGCCAGCAGTTACGGCGAGGACTCTGGAAACACCATATATTTT.

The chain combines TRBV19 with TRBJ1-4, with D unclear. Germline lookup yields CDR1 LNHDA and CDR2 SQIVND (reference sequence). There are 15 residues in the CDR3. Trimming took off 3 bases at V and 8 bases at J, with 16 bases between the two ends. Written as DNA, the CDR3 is TGTGCCAGTAGTATGGTAGGAGGAACGAAGGAAAAACTGTTTTTT. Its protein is CASSMVGGTKEKLFF.

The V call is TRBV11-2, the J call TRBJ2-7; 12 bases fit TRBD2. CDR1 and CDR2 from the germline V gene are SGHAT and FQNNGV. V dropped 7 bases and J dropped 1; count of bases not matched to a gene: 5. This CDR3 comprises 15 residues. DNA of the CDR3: TGTGCCAGCACCACGGGACTAGCGGGTTCCTACGAGCAGTACTTC. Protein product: CASTTGLAGSYEQYF.

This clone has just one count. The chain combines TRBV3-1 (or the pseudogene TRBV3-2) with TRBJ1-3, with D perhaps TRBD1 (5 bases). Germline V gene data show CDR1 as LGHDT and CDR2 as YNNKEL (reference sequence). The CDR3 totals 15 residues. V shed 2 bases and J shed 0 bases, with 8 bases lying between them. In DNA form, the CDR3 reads TGTGCCAGCAGCCAAACGGGGGACTCTGGAAACACCATATATTTT. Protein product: CASSQTGDSGNTIYF.

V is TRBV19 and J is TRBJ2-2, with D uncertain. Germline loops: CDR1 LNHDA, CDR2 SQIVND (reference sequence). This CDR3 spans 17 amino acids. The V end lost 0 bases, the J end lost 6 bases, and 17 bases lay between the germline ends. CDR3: CASSIELGDSGAGELFF. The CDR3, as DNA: TGTGCCAGTAGTATAGAGTTGGGTGATTCGGGTGCCGGGGAGCTGTTTTTT.

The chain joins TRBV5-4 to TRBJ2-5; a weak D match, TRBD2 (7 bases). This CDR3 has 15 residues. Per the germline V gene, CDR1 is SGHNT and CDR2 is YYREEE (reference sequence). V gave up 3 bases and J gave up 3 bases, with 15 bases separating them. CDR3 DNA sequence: TGTGCCAGCAGCTCTGGCGGGGGCGAGGAAGAGACCCAGTACTTC. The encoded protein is CASSSGGGEEETQYF.

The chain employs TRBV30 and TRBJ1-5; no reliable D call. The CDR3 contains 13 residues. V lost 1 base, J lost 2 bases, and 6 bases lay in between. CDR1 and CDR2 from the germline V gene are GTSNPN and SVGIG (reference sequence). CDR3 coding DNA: TGTGCCTGGAGTGATCAGGGCAATCAGCCCCAGCATTTT. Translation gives CAWSDQGNQPQHF.

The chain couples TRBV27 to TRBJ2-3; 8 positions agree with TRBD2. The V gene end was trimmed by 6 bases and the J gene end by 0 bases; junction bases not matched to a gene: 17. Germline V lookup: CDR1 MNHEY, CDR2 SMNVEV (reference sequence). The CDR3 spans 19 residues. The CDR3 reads CASSAIFHLAGTSTDTQYF. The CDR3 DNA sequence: TGTGCCAGCAGCGCCATATTTCATCTAGCGGGTACTAGCACAGATACGCAGTATTTT.

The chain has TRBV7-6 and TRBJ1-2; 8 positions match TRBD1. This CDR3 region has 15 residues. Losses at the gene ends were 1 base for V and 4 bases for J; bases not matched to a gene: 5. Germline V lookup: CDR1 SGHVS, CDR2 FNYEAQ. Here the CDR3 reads CASSLVPGQAYGYTF. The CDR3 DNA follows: TGTGCCAGCAGCTTAGTCCCGGGACAGGCCTATGGCTACACCTTC.

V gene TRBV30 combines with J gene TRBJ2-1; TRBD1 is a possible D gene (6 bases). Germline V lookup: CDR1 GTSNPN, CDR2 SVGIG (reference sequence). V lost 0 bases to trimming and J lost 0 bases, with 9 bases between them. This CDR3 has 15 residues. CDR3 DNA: TGTGCCTGGAGTGTCACAGGGTACTCCTACAATGAGCAGTTCTTC. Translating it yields CAWSVTGYSYNEQFF.

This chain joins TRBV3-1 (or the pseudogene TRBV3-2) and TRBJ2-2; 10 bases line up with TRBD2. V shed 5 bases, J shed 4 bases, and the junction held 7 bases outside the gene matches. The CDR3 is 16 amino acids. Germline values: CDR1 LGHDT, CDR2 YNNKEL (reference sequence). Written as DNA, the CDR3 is TGTGCCAGCAGCGCCCCTAGCGGGAGTAGCACCGGGGAGCTGTTTTTT. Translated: CASSAPSGSSTGELFF.

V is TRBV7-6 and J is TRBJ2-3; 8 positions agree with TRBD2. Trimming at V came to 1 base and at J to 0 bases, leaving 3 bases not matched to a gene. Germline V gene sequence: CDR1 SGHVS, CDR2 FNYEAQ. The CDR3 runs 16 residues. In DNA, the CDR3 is TGTGCCAGCAGCTTAGGGGCTAGCGGGAGCACAGATACGCAGTATTTT. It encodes CASSLGASGSTDTQYF.

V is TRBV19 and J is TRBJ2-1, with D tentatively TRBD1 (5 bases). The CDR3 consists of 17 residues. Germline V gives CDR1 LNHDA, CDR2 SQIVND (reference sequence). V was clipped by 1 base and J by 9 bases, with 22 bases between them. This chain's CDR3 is CASSIGVFGHYTGEQFF. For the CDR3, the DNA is TGTGCCAGTAGTATAGGGGTCTTCGGACACTACACGGGTGAGCAGTTCTTC. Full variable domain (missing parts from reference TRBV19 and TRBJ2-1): DGGITQSPKYLFRKEGQNVTLSCEQNLNHDAMYWYRQDPGQGLRLIYYSQIVNDFQKGDIAEGYSVSREKKESFPLTVTSAQKNPTAFYLCASSIGVFGHYTGEQFFGPGTRLTVL.

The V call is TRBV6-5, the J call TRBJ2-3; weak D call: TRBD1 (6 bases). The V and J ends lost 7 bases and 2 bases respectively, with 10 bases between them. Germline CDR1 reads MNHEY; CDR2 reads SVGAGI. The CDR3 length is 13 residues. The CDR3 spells CASKRGFTDTQYF. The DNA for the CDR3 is TGTGCCAGCAAGAGGGGGTTCACAGATACGCAGTATTTT.

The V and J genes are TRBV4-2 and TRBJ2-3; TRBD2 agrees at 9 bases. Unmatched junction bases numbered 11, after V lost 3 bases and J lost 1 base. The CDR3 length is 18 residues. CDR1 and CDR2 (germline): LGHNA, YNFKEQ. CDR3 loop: CASSQGPSAGGGTDTQYF. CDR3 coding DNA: TGTGCCAGCAGCCAGGGCCCCTCGGCGGGAGGGGGCACAGATACGCAGTATTTT.

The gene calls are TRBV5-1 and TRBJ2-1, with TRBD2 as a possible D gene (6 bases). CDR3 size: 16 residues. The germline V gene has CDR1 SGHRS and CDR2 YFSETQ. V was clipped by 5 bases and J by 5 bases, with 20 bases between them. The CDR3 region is CASRVPRDSLDNEQFF. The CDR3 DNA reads TGCGCCAGCAGGGTTCCACGGGACTCCCTGGACAATGAGCAGTTCTTC.

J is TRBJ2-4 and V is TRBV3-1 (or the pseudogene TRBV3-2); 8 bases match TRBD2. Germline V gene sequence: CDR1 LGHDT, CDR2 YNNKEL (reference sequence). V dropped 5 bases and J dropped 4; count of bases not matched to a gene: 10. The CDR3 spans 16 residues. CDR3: CASSASMAGGKNIQYF. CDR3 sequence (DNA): TGTGCCAGCAGCGCCTCGATGGCGGGAGGTAAAAACATTCAGTACTTC.

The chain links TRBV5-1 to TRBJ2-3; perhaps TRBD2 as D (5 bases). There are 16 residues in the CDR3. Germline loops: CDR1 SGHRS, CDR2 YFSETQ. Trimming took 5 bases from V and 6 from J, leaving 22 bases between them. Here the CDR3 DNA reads TGCGCCAGCAGTCTCAACCCCCGGGAACCTTTTGATACGCAGTATTTT. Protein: CASSLNPREPFDTQYF.

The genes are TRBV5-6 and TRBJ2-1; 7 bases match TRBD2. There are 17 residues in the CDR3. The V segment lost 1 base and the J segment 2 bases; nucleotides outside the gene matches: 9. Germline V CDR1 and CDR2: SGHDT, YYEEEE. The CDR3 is CASSLFGAGVAYNEQFF. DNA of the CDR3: TGTGCCAGCAGCTTGTTTGGGGCGGGGGTAGCCTACAATGAGCAGTTCTTC.

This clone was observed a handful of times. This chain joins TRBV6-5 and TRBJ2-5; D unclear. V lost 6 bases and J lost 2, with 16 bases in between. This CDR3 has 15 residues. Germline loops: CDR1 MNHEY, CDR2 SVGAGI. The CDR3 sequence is CASSPLIGEQETQYF. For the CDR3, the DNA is TGTGCCAGCAGCCCCTTAATCGGAGAGCAAGAGACCCAGTACTTC.

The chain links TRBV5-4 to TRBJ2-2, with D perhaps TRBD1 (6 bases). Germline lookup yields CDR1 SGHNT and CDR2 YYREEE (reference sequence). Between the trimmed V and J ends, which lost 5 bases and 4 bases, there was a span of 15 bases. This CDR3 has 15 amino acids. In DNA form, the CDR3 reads TGTGCCAGCAGTTCCGGGACAACCGTCACCGGGGAGCTGTTTTTT. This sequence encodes CASSSGTTVTGELFF. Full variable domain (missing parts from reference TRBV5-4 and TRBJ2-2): ETGVTQSPTHLIKTRGQQVTLRCSSQSGHNTVSWYQQALGQGPQFIFQYYREEENGRGNFPPRFSGLQFPNYSSELNVNALELDDSALYLCASSSGTTVTGELFFGEGSRLTVL.

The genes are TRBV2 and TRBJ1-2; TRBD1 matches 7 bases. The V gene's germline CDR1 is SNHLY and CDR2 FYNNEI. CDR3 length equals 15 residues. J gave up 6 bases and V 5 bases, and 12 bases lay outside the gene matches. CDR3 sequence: CASSTVRGPDNGYTF. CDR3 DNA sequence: TGTGCCAGCAGTACCGTGAGGGGGCCGGATAATGGCTACACCTTC.